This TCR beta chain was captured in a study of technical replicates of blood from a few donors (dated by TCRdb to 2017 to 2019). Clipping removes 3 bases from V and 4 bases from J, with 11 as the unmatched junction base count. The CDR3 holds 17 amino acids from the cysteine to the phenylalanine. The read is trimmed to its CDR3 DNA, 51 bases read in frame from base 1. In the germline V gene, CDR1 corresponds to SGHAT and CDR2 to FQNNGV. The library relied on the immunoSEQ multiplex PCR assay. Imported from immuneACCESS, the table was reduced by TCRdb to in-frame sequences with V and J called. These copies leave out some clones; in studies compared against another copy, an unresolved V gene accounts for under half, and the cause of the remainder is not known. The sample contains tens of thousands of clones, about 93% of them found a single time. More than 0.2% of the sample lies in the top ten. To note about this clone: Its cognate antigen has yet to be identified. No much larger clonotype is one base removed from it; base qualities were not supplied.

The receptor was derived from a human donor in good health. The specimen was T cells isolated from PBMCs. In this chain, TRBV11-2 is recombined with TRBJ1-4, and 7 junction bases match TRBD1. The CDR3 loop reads CASSFGSRTGLNEKLFF. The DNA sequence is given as TGTGCCAGCAGCTTTGGGTCGAGGACAGGACTTAATGAAAAACTGTTTTTT.